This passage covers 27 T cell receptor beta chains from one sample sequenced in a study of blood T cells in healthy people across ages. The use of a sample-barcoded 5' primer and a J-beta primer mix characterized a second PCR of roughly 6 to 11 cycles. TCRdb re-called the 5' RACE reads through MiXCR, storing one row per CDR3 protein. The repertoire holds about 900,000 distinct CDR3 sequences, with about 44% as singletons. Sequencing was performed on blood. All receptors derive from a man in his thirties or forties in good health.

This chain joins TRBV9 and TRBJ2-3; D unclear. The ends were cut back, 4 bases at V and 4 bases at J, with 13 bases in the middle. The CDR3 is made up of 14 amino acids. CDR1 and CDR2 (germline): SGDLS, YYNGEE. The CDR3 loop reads CASSRVAVADTQYF. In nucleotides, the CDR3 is TGTGCCAGCAGCCGTGTCGCCGTCGCAGATACGCAGTATTTT.

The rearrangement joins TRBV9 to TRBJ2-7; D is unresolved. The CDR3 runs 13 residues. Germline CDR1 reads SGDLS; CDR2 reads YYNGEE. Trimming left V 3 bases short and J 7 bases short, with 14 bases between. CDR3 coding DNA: TGTGCCAGCAGCGCTGGCCTCATCGAGGAGCAGTACTTC. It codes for CASSAGLIEEQYF.

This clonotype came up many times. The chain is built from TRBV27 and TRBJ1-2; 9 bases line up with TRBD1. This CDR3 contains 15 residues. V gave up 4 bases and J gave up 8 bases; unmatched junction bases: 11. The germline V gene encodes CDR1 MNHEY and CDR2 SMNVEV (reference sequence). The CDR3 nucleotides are TGTGCCAGCAGTTCCCCGGACAGGGGAAGTTGCGGCTACACCTTC. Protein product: CASSSPDRGSCGYTF.

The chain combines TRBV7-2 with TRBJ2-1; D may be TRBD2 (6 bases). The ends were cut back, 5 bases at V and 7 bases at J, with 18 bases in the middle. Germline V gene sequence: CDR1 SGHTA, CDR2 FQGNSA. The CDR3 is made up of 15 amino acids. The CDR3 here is CASSGGGSRLNEQFF. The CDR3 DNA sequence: TGTGCCAGCAGCGGGGGAGGAAGCCGGTTGAATGAGCAGTTCTTC.

DNA of the CDR3: TGTGCCATCAGTGACCCGCCTGGGACAGGGGACGAGCAGTACTTC. Amino acids: CAISDPPGTGDEQYF. The chain combines TRBV10-3 with TRBJ2-5; 10 bases line up with TRBD1. The tail of the sequence fits TRBJ2-7 better, so the J call may be wrong. CDR3 size: 15 residues. Looked up from germline, CDR1 is ENHRY and CDR2 is SYGVKD.

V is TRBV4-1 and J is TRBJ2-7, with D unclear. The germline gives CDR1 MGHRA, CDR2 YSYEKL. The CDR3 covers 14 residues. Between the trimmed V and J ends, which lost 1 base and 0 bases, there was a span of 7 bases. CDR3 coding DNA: TGCGCCAGCAGCCAAGCGGCAGTCTCCTACGAGCAGTACTTC. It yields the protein CASSQAAVSYEQYF.

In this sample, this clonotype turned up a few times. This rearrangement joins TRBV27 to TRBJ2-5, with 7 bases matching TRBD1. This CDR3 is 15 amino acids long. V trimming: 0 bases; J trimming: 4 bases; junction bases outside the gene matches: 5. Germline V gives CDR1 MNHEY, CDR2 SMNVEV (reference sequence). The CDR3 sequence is CASSLSQGMGETQYF. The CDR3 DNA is TGTGCCAGCAGTTTATCACAGGGGATGGGAGAGACCCAGTACTTC.

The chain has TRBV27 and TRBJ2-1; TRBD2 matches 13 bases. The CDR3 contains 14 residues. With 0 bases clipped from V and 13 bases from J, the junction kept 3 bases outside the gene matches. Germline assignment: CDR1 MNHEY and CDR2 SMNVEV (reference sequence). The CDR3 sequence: CASSLSTSGGAQFF. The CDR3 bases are TGTGCCAGCAGTTTATCCACTAGCGGGGGGGCACAGTTCTTC.

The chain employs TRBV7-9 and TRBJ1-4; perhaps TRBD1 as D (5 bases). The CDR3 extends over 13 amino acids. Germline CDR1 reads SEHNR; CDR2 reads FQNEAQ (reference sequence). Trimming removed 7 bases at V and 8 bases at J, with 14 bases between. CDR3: CASMGITGEKLFF. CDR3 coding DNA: TGTGCCAGCATGGGAATCACAGGAGAAAAACTGTTTTTT.

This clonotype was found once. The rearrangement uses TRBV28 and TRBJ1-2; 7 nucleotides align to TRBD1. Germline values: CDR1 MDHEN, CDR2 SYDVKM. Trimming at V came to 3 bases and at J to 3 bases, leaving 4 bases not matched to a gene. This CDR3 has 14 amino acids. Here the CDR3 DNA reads TGTGCCAGCAGTTTCAGCCAGGGGGACTATGGCTACACCTTC. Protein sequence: CASSFSQGDYGYTF.

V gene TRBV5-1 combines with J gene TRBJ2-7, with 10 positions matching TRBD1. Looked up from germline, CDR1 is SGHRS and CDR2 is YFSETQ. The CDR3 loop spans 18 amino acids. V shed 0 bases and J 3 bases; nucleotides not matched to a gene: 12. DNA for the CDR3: TGCGCCAGCAGCTTGGCCGGGGGACAGGGGCGCCAAAACTACGAGCAGTACTTC. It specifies CASSLAGGQGRQNYEQYF.

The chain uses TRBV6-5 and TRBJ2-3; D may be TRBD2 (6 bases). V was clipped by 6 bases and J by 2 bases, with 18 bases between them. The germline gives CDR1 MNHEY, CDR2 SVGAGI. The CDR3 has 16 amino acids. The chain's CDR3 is CASSRSRGAVTDTQYF. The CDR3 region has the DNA TGTGCCAGCAGCCGTTCACGCGGGGCGGTCACAGATACGCAGTATTTT.

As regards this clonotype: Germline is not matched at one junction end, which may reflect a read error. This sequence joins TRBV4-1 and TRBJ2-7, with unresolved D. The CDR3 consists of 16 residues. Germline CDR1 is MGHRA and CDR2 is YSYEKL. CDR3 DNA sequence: TGCGCCAGCAGCCAAGATCGCGGACCGAGCTCCCACGAGCAGTACTTC. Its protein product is CASSQDRGPSSHEQYF.

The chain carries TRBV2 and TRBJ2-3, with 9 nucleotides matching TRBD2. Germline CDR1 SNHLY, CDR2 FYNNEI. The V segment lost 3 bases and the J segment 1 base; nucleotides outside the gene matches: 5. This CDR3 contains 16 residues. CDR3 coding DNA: TGTGCCAGCAGTGAGGTAGTAGCGGGGGGCACAGATACGCAGTATTTT. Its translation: CASSEVVAGGTDTQYF.

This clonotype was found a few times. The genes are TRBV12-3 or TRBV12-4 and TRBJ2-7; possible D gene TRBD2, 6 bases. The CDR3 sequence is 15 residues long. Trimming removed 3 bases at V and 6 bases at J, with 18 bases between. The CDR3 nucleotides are TGTGCCAGCAGTTTTCAGTGGTCCTTCGGGGGCGAGCAGTACTTC. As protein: CASSFQWSFGGEQYF.

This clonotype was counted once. CDR3 sequence (DNA): TGTGCCAGCAGTTACGGGGGGAATGGCTACACCTTC. It yields the protein CASSYGGNGYTF. The chain joins TRBV6-5 to TRBJ1-2; TRBD1 is a possible D gene (5 bases). V lost 2 bases and J 6 bases, leaving 7 bases between the germline ends. Per the germline V gene, CDR1 is MNHEY and CDR2 is SVGAGI. This CDR3 has 12 amino acids.

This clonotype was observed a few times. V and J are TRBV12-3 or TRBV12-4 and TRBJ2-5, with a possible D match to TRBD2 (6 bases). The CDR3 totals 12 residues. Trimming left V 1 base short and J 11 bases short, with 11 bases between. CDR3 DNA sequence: TGTGCCAGCAGTTTAGGGGGGGAAGAGCAGTACTTC. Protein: CASSLGGEEQYF.

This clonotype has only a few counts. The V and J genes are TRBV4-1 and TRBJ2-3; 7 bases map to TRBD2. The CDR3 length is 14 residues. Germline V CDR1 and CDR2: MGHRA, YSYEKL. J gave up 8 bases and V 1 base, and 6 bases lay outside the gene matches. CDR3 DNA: TGCGCCAGCAGCCAAGTTGGACTAGTCGGTACGCAGTATTTT. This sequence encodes CASSQVGLVGTQYF.

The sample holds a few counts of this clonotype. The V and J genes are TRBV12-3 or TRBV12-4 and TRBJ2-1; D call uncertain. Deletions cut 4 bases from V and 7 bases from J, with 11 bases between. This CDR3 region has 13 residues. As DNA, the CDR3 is TGTGCCAGCAGTTATCCAGGTCGGAATGAGCAGTTCTTC. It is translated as CASSYPGRNEQFF.

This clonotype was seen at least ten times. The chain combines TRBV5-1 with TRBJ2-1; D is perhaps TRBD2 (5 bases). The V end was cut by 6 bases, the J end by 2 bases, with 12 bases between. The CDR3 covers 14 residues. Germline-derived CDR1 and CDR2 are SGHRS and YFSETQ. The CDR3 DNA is TGCGCCAGCATTGGCGCTAGCCCCTACAATGAGCAGTTCTTC. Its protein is CASIGASPYNEQFF.

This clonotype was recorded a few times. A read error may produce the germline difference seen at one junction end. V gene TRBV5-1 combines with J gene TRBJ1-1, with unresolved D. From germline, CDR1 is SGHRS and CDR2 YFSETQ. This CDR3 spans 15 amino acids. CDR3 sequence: CASSLAAVLNTEAFF. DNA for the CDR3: TGTGCCAGCAGCTTGGCCGCGGTCCTGAACACTGAAGCTTTCTTT.

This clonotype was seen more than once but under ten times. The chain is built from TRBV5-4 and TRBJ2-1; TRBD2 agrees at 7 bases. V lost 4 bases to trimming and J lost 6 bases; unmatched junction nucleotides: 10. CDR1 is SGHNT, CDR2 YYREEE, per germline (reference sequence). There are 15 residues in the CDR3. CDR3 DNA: TGTGCCAGCAGCGGCGGACTAGGCGGGGTCAATGAGCAGTTCTTC. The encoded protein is CASSGGLGGVNEQFF.

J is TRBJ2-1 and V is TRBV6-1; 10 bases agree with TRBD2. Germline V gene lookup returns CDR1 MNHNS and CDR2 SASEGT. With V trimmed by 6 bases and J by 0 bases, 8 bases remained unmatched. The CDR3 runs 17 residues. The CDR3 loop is CASSSLAGGSSYNEQFF. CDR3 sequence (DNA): TGTGCCAGCAGCTCCTTAGCGGGGGGCAGCTCCTACAATGAGCAGTTCTTC.

The CDR3 sequence is CSASVLGGGYDEQYF. The CDR3 DNA follows: TGCAGTGCTTCCGTTCTAGGCGGGGGTTACGATGAGCAGTACTTC. This chain connects TRBV20-1 to TRBJ2-7; 7 positions match TRBD2. Unmatched junction bases numbered 17, after V lost 5 bases and J lost 7 bases. This CDR3 has 15 residues. CDR1 is DFQATT and CDR2 is SNEGSKA in the germline V gene (reference sequence).

CDR3 protein: CASSQDLPGIGYGYTF. CDR3 coding DNA: TGTGCCAGCAGCCAAGATCTTCCAGGGATCGGCTATGGCTACACCTTC. The V call is TRBV3-1, the J call TRBJ1-2; D might be TRBD1 (5 bases). The CDR3 has 16 amino acids. CDR1 and CDR2 (germline): LGHDT, YNNKEL (reference sequence). V was clipped by 0 bases and J by 4 bases, with 15 bases between them. The variable domain in full, completed from reference TRBV3-1 and TRBJ1-2, reads DTAVSQTPKYLVTQMGNDKSIKCEQNLGHDTMYWYKQDSKKFLKIMFSYNNKELIINETVPNRFSPKSPDKAHLNLHINSLELGDSAVYFCASSQDLPGIGYGYTFGSGTRLTVV.

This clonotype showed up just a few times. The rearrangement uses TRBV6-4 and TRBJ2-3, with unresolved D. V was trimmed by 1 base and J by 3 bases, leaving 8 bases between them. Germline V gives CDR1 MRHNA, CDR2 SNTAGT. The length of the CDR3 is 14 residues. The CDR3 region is CASSDFLETDTQYF. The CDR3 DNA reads TGTGCCAGCAGTGACTTTCTAGAAACAGATACGCAGTATTTT.

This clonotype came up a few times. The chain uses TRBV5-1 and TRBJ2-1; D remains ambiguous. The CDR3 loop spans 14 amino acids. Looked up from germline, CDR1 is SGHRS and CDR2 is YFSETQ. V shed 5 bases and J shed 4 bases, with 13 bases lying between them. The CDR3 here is CASRGWGQYNEQFF. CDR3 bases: TGCGCCAGCAGGGGCTGGGGTCAGTACAATGAGCAGTTCTTC.